This entry is about one T cell receptor (beta chain). Its antigen is still unknown. Base qualities are not recorded, but no much larger clone differs from it by a single base. The CDR3 covers 13 residues, taking in both the cysteine and the phenylalanine. Just CDR3 DNA is preserved here, 39 bases in frame from base 1. The V end gives up 6 bases and the J end 6 bases, leaving 7 bases in the junction not matched to a gene. According to the germline V gene, CDR1 reads SQVTM and CDR2 reads ANQGSEA. This sample is drawn from a study of CD8 T cells in Susac syndrome (dated by TCRdb to 2018 to 2020). In the study overall: Among the sequenced Susac syndrome patients, over five had clinically active disease and fewer than 10 were in clinical remission. CD8+ T cell repertoire clonality was compared between about 12 healthy donors, about 14 Susac syndrome patients and approximately 15 multiple sclerosis patients. At blood withdrawal, Susac syndrome patients were either therapy-naive, taking corticosteroids (in some cases with IVIg as well), or taking IVIg alone. The study used repertoire sequencing to test whether antigen drove CD8+ T cell activation and differentiation in Susac syndrome.

Peripheral blood CD8+ and CD4+ T cells from healthy donors, Susac syndrome patients and multiple sclerosis patients were profiled using high-throughput TCR beta sequencing. Susac syndrome patients met recently defined diagnostic criteria for definite or probable disease. Bulk CD8+ and CD4+ T cells were purified magnetically by negative isolation, whereas CD8+ TEMRA cells were enriched by FACS. Blood was drawn into EDTA tubes, processed within 24 hours, and PBMCs were isolated by density gradient centrifugation. PBMCs intended for TCR sequencing were cryopreserved in liquid nitrogen and thawed later in a water bath at 37 degrees C. The sorted or isolated CD4+, CD8+ and CD8+ TEMRA cells had a purity of 90% or higher. RNA was extracted with the RNeasy kit and about 0.5 to 1 ug was reverse transcribed using random hexamers. TCR beta CDR3 regions were amplified with the immunoSEQ multiplex PCR assay covering 54 Vbeta and 13 Jbeta segments. To correct PCR amplification bias, a synthetic template baseline was used for both primer optimization and computational correction. In the authors' own workflow: Reads were annotated to V, D and J genes according to IMGT and were analyzed with immunoSEQ Analyzer, with only productive sequences retained. To calculate clonality, Shannon entropy was normalized by log2 of the number of productive unique sequences and then subtracted from one. For each patient and control, public and private clones were evaluated within the 100 most prevalent clones. Clones were defined as Susac-specific if absent from the healthy and MS cohorts, from more than 900 published viral clones and from other ImmuneACCESS disease sequences. Using fastp trimming at Q25 and MiXCR clonotype assembly, TCRdb reanalyzed the public sequencing data and kept in-frame beta chains. For every CDR3 protein sequence, its rows merge into one entry that carries the most common genes and DNA. TCRdb, not the original authors, processed these V and J calls. The sample includes tens of thousands of distinct CDR3 sequences, with approximately 96% observed a single time. The ten largest clones represent roughly 0.68% of the sample.

Beyond this particular receptor, the publication reports: Approximately 15 Susac-specific public clones were identified in the total CD8+ repertoire, and four or five Susac-specific public clones were identified in the CD8+ TEMRA repertoire. The study acknowledged that relatively few individuals were included in the TCR sequencing and HLA analysis. CD8+ repertoires in Susac syndrome showed clonal expansion, which was highest in CD8+ TEMRA cells and was greater in clinically active patients than in remitting patients.

The V and J genes are TRBV29-1 and TRBJ2-2; the junction holds 7 bases that match TRBD1. Source material: CD8+ T cells from PBMCs. This clonotype was obtained from a human donor with Susac syndrome. The DNA sequence reads TGCAGCGTGAGACAGGGTGGGTCCGGGGAGCTGTTTTTT. It is translated as CSVRQGGSGELFF.